Below are 13 T cell receptor beta chains sequenced from a single sample in a study of CD8 T cells in Susac syndrome. Random hexamers served to reverse transcribe roughly 0.5 to 1 ug RNA. TCRdb analysed the immunoSEQ multiplex PCR reads with MiXCR anew, one entry per CDR3 protein. The table has approximately 280,000 distinct CDR3 sequences, roughly 81% seen once. Material: CD8+ T cells from PBMCs. These TCRs come from a human donor with multiple sclerosis.

The chain employs TRBV28 and TRBJ2-5; no firm D call. The CDR3 has 14 amino acids. V was trimmed by 2 bases and J by 5 bases, leaving 12 bases between them. Per the germline V gene, CDR1 is MDHEN and CDR2 is SYDVKM. The CDR3 is CASSLHGPEETQYF. The CDR3 DNA sequence: TGTGCCAGCAGTTTACATGGGCCCGAGGAGACCCAGTACTTC.

The rearrangement uses TRBV6-5 and TRBJ2-5; weak D call: TRBD2 (6 bases). Germline lookup yields CDR1 MNHEY and CDR2 SVGAGI. Trimming stripped 0 bases from V and 5 bases from J, with 10 bases between. There are 14 residues in the CDR3. In DNA, the CDR3 is TGTGCCAGCAGTTACTCGCCTAGCGTGGAGACCCAGTACTTC. Amino acid sequence: CASSYSPSVETQYF.

This clonotype was seen more than once but under ten times. This chain links TRBV27 with TRBJ2-7, with TRBD2 as a possible D gene (6 bases). With 8 bases removed from V and 2 bases from J, the gap between germline ends came to 7 bases. CDR1 MNHEY and CDR2 SMNVEV come from the germline V gene (reference sequence). The CDR3 extends over 11 amino acids. This chain's CDR3 is CASGTAYEQYF. The CDR3 DNA is TGTGCCAGCGGGACTGCCTACGAGCAGTACTTC.

The CDR3 nucleotides are TGTGCCAGCAGCCAAGGACAAATAACAGGGGCGGCGGGGGAGACCCAGTACTTC. This encodes CASSQGQITGAAGETQYF. The rearrangement joins TRBV3-1 to TRBJ2-5; D might be TRBD1 (7 bases). This CDR3 spans 18 amino acids. V dropped 1 base and J dropped 5 bases, with 23 bases sitting between them. Germline values: CDR1 LGHDT, CDR2 YNNKEL (reference sequence).

The chain uses TRBV27 and TRBJ1-2; TRBD1 aligns across 10 bases. The CDR3 is made up of 15 amino acids. Germline V gene lookup returns CDR1 MNHEY and CDR2 SMNVEV (reference sequence). Trimming removed 4 bases from V and 2 bases from J; junction bases left unmatched: 4. The CDR3, as DNA: TGTGCCAGCAGTTCGGGACAGGGGAGCAACTATGGCTACACCTTC. This translates into CASSSGQGSNYGYTF.

This chain joins TRBV28 and TRBJ1-6; 11 nucleotides match TRBD1. Trimming at V came to 6 bases and at J to 8 bases, leaving 6 bases not matched to a gene. The CDR3 covers 15 residues. In germline, CDR1 is MDHEN, CDR2 SYDVKM. The CDR3 spells CASSRDRGYDSPLHF. In DNA form, the CDR3 reads TGTGCCAGCAGCAGGGACAGGGGGTATGATTCACCCCTCCACTTT. The full variable domain, rest sourced from reference TRBV28 and TRBJ1-6, is DVKVTQSSRYLVKRTGEKVFLECVQDMDHENMFWYRQDPGLGLRLIYFSYDVKMKEKGDIPEGYSVSREKKERFSLILESASTNQTSMYLCASSRDRGYDSPLHFGNGTRLTVT.

The chain is built from TRBV25-1 and TRBJ2-1; 7 bases align to TRBD1. The V segment lost 11 bases and the J segment 1 base; nucleotides outside the gene matches: 5. This CDR3 is 13 amino acids long. Germline assignment: CDR1 MGHDK and CDR2 SYGVNS. CDR3 residues: CARTGKSYNEQFF. The CDR3 region has the DNA TGTGCCCGGACAGGAAAATCCTACAATGAGCAGTTCTTC. The complete variable domain, with remaining parts taken from reference TRBV25-1 and TRBJ2-1, reads EADIYQTPRYLVIGTGKKITLECSQTMGHDKMYWYQQDPGMELHLIHYSYGVNSTEKGDLSSESTVSRIRTEHFPLTLESARPSHTSQYLCARTGKSYNEQFFGPGTRLTVL.

The rearrangement links TRBV27 to TRBJ2-1; 11 bases align to TRBD2. CDR3 length equals 17 residues. V dropped 10 bases and J dropped 9; count of bases not matched to a gene: 20. Germline lookup yields CDR1 MNHEY and CDR2 SMNVEV (reference sequence). The CDR3 DNA is TGTGCCACCTGGGGCTCTCCTACTAGCGGGAGAGGAGGTGAGCAGTTCTTC. This gives the protein CATWGSPTSGRGGEQFF.

The chain uses TRBV24-1 and TRBJ2-2; possibly TRBD1 for D (5 bases). This CDR3 has 15 residues. The V and J ends lost 1 base and 7 bases respectively, with 12 bases between them. Germline V gives CDR1 KGHDR, CDR2 SFDVKD. The CDR3 DNA reads as TGTGCCACCAGTGATTTCAGGGCAAATGACGGGGAGCTGTTTTTT. It yields the protein CATSDFRANDGELFF.

This chain links TRBV10-2 with TRBJ1-1, with D unclear. CDR1 and CDR2 from the germline V gene are WSHSY and SAAADI. The CDR3 is 13 amino acids. Trimming stripped 6 bases from V and 0 bases from J, with 8 bases between. The CDR3 is CASRDGMNTEAFF. DNA for the CDR3: TGCGCCAGCAGGGACGGCATGAACACTGAAGCTTTCTTT.

The chain couples TRBV2 to TRBJ1-1, with D perhaps matching TRBD1 (6 bases). Trimming left V 6 bases short and J 7 bases short, with 9 bases between. From germline, CDR1 is SNHLY and CDR2 FYNNEI. The CDR3 has 11 amino acids. CDR3 coding DNA: TGTGCCAGCAGAGAGGGGGTTGAAGCTTTCTTT. Translated, it gives CASREGVEAFF.

The chain recombines TRBV6-5 with TRBJ2-2; 9 nucleotides line up with TRBD2. V lost 0 bases, J lost 4 bases, and 9 bases stayed unmatched. Per the germline V gene, CDR1 is MNHEY and CDR2 is SVGAGI. This CDR3 has 18 residues. The CDR3 loop reads CASSYSQTTSGLTGELFF. The CDR3 DNA is TGTGCCAGCAGTTACTCACAGACGACTAGCGGTCTCACCGGGGAGCTGTTTTTT.

The chain links TRBV7-9 to TRBJ2-1; D remains unclear. The CDR3 runs 13 residues. V lost 7 bases to trimming and J lost 6 bases, with 13 bases between them. Germline values: CDR1 SEHNR, CDR2 FQNEAQ (reference sequence). The CDR3 sequence is CASTLVLFNEQFF. CDR3 DNA sequence: TGTGCCAGCACCCTGGTCCTTTTCAATGAGCAGTTCTTC.